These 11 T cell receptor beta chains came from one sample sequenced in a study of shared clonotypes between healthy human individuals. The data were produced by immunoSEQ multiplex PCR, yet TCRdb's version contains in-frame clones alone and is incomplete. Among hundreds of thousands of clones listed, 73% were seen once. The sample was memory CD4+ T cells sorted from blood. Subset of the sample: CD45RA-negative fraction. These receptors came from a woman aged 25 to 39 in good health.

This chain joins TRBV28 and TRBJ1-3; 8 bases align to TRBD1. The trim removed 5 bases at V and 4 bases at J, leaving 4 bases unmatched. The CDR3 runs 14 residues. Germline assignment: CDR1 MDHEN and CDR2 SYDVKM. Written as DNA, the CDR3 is TGTGCCAGCAGTCCCCAGGGGGCCGGAAACACCATATATTTT. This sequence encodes CASSPQGAGNTIYF.

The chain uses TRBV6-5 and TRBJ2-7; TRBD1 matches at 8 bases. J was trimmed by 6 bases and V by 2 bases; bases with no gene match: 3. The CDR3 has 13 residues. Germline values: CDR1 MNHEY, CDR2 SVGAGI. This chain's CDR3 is CASSYQTGAEQYF. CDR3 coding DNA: TGTGCCAGCAGTTACCAGACAGGGGCCGAGCAGTACTTC.

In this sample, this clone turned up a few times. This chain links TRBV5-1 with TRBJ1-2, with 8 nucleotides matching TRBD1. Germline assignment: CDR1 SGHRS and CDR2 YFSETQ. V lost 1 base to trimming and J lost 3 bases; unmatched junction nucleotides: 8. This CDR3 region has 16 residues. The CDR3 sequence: CASSLRAGGMDYGYTF. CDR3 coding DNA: TGCGCCAGCAGCTTGAGGGCAGGGGGCATGGACTATGGCTACACCTTC.

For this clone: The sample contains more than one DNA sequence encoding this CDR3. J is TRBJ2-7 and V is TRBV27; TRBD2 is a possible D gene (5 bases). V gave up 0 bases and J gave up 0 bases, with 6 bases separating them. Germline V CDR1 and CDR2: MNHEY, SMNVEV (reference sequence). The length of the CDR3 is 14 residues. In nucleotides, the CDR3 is TGTGCCAGCAGTTTATCGAGGGACTCCTACGAGCAGTACTTC. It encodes CASSLSRDSYEQYF.

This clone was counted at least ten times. CDR3 coding DNA: TGTGCCAGCAGCGTAGCAGGGAACAACTATGGCTACACCTTC. It encodes CASSVAGNNYGYTF. The chain recombines TRBV9 with TRBJ1-2, with TRBD1 as a possible D gene (5 bases). Germline V gene lookup returns CDR1 SGDLS and CDR2 YYNGEE. The CDR3 is 14 amino acids. The V end lost 0 bases, the J end lost 2 bases, and 8 bases lay between the germline ends.

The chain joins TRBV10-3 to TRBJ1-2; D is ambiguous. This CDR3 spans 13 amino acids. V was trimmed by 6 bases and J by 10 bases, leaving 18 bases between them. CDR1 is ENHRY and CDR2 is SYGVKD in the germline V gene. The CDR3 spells CAIRGNLRGSYTF. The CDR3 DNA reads TGTGCCATCAGGGGGAACCTACGTGGGTCCTACACCTTC.

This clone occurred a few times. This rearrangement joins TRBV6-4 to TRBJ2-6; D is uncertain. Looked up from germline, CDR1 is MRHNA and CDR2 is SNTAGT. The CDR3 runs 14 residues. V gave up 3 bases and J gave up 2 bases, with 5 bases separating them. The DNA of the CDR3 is TGTGCCAGCAGTGAACTCCCTGGGGCCAACGTCCTGACTTTC. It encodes CASSELPGANVLTF.

CDR3 coding DNA: TGTGCCAGCAGCTCCGGGGAGAACTATGGCTACACCTTC. It encodes CASSSGENYGYTF. The V and J genes are TRBV28 and TRBJ1-2, with D hard to call. Trimming took off 6 bases at V and 2 bases at J, with 10 bases between the two ends. The CDR3 consists of 13 residues. Germline loops: CDR1 MDHEN, CDR2 SYDVKM.

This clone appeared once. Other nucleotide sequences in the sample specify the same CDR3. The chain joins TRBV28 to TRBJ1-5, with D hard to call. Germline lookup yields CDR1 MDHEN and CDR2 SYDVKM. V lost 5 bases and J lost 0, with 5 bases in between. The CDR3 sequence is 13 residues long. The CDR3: CASSRDSNQPQHF. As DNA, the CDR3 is TGTGCCAGCAGTAGAGATAGCAATCAGCCCCAGCATTTT.

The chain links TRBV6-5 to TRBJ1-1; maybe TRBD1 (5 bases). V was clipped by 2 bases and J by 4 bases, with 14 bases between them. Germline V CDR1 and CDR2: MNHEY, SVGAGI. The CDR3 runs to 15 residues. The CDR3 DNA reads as TGTGCCAGCAGTTACGAGGGTACGAGGGGCACTGAAGCTTTCTTT. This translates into CASSYEGTRGTEAFF.

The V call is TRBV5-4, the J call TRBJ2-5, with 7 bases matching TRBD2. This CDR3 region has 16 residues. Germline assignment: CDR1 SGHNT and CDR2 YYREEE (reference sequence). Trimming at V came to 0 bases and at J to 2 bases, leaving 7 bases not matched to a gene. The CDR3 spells CASSLATSARQETQYF. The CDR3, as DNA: TGTGCCAGCAGCTTGGCTACTAGCGCGAGGCAAGAGACCCAGTACTTC.